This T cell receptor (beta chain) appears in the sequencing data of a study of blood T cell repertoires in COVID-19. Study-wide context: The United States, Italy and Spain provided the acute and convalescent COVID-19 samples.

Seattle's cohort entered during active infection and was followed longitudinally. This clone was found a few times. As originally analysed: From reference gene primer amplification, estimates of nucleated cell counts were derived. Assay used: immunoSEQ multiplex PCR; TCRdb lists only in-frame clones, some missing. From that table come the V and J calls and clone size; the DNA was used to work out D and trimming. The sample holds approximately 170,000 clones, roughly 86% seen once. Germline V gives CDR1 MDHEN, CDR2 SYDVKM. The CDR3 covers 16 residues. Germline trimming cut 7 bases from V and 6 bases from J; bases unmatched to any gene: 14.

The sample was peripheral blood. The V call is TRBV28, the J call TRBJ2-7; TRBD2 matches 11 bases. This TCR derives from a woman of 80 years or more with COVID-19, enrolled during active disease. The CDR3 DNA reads TGTGCCAGCAAGGGGGGTGGTACTAGCGGGAGAACCGAGCAGTACTTC. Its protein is CASKGGGTSGRTEQYF.